This TCR beta chain was retrieved from a study of cytomegalovirus exposure and HLA in healthy donors. For the study at large: It was reported in a later analysis that the 90 to 150 validation repertoires used the same platform as the 500 to 700 first-cohort repertoires.

Germline CDR1 and CDR2: SGHRS and YFSETQ. V lost 0 bases, J lost 1 base, and 5 bases stayed unmatched. CDR3 size: 16 residues. Study-wide findings and caveats: In vitro, three CMV-associated chains proved specific for CMV antigens. Rare TCR sequences predominated, though certain public TCRs were found in many donors. Cytomegalovirus association was listed for approximately 160 TCR beta chains.

This clone was counted a few times. Its antigen remains unidentified. TCRdb keeps only in-frame clones here, not all; method: immunoSEQ multiplex PCR. The sample carries 200,000 to 250,000 clones, 75% to 95% recorded once. The receptor's source is a woman between 18 and 29 years old in good health and CMV-seronegative. The rearrangement links TRBV5-1 to TRBJ2-5; TRBD1 matches at 8 bases. Sequencing used PBMCs. The CDR3: CASSLGGRGLQETQYF. The CDR3 DNA reads as TGCGCCAGCAGCTTGGGGGGCAGGGGGCTCCAAGAGACCCAGTACTTC.